The rows below give T cell receptor beta chains drawn from one sample of a study of CD8 T cells in Susac syndrome. One entry per CDR3 protein, called by TCRdb with MiXCR from the immunoSEQ multiplex PCR reads. This repertoire shows about 210,000 distinct CDR3 sequences, roughly 96% found once; its top ten account for about 0.088%. The specimen was CD4+ T cells from PBMCs. The receptors stem from a human donor with multiple sclerosis. Each CDR3 is given without its conserved first and last residue. The size of a clone is reported for some rows only, either as once, few or many, or as a class for expanded clones.

abundance: .; j_gene: TRBJ1-1; v_gene: TRBV20-1; CDR3aa: SARDRGRGRTEAF
abundance: .; j_gene: TRBJ1-1; v_gene: TRBV29-1; CDR3aa: IPPPDYTEAF
abundance: .; j_gene: TRBJ1-5; v_gene: TRBV24-1; CDR3aa: ATSDRTAEPQH
abundance: .; j_gene: TRBJ2-3; v_gene: TRBV14; CDR3aa: ASSQLSVRWGTQY
abundance: .; j_gene: TRBJ2-1; v_gene: TRBV4-1; CDR3aa: ASSQGIGRTANEQF
abundance: .; j_gene: TRBJ1-2; v_gene: TRBV29-1; CDR3aa: SVLQGSNYGYT
abundance: .; j_gene: TRBJ2-1; v_gene: TRBV3-1; CDR3aa: ASSLGTSGYNEQF
abundance: .; j_gene: TRBJ1-2; v_gene: TRBV2; CDR3aa: ASSHLQGNGYT
abundance: .; j_gene: TRBJ2-1; v_gene: TRBV2; CDR3aa: ASSAKGIAGF
abundance: .; j_gene: TRBJ1-2; v_gene: TRBV28; CDR3aa: AIRDRGSVYGYT
abundance: .; j_gene: TRBJ1-1; v_gene: TRBV2; CDR3aa: ASSEAGRVWDTEAF
abundance: .; j_gene: TRBJ2-1; v_gene: TRBV9; CDR3aa: ASSPRGTTNNEQF
abundance: .; j_gene: TRBJ1-5; v_gene: TRBV5-6; CDR3aa: ASSLGRRNQPQH
abundance: .; j_gene: TRBJ2-5; v_gene: TRBV7-9; CDR3aa: ASSYPRGVQETQY
abundance: .; j_gene: TRBJ2-7; v_gene: TRBV5-1; CDR3aa: ASSLAPLGTGDYEQY
abundance: .; j_gene: TRBJ1-5; v_gene: TRBV19; CDR3aa: ASSRGYRDQPQH
abundance: .; j_gene: TRBJ2-1; v_gene: TRBV12-3/TRBV12-4; CDR3aa: ASSFIRLARPNEQF
abundance: once; j_gene: TRBJ2-4; v_gene: TRBV15; CDR3aa: ATSRPGTRLAKNIQY
abundance: .; j_gene: TRBJ1-1; v_gene: TRBV6-5; CDR3aa: ASNLNRGHNTEAF
abundance: .; j_gene: TRBJ1-6; v_gene: TRBV7-9; CDR3aa: ASSLRGSENSPLH
abundance: .; j_gene: TRBJ2-7; v_gene: TRBV6-5; CDR3aa: AARGLDSYEQY
abundance: .; j_gene: TRBJ2-5; v_gene: TRBV10-3; CDR3aa: AISPGQEETQY
abundance: once; j_gene: TRBJ1-6; v_gene: TRBV6-5; CDR3aa: ATREKANSPLH
abundance: .; j_gene: TRBJ2-5; v_gene: TRBV20-1; CDR3aa: GSEREGETQY
abundance: .; j_gene: TRBJ2-1; v_gene: TRBV6-1; CDR3aa: ASSSGTSGTNEQF
abundance: .; j_gene: TRBJ2-1; v_gene: TRBV20-1; CDR3aa: SARVVAGGSSYNEQF
abundance: .; j_gene: TRBJ2-7; v_gene: TRBV29-1; CDR3aa: SVLTGNLYEQY
abundance: once; j_gene: TRBJ2-3; v_gene: TRBV18; CDR3aa: ASSPLLASSTDTQY
abundance: .; j_gene: TRBJ2-7; v_gene: TRBV20-1; CDR3aa: SARPDRDEQY
abundance: .; j_gene: TRBJ2-3; v_gene: TRBV20-1; CDR3aa: SAQGRTDTQY
abundance: once; j_gene: TRBJ2-2; v_gene: TRBV23-1; CDR3aa: ASRPGQAYTGELF
abundance: .; j_gene: TRBJ1-4; v_gene: TRBV29-1; CDR3aa: SVEDRRGTEKLF
abundance: .; j_gene: TRBJ2-5; v_gene: TRBV30; CDR3aa: AWSTRSAETQY
abundance: once; j_gene: TRBJ2-3; v_gene: TRBV30; CDR3aa: AWSEGFSTDTQY
abundance: .; j_gene: TRBJ2-1; v_gene: TRBV29-1; CDR3aa: SVTLGLSSYNEQF
abundance: .; j_gene: TRBJ2-5; v_gene: TRBV9; CDR3aa: ASSPSTGGSLGTQY
abundance: .; j_gene: TRBJ1-5; v_gene: TRBV18; CDR3aa: ASSPPGTGEQPQH
abundance: few; j_gene: TRBJ2-7; v_gene: TRBV7-2; CDR3aa: ASSLAAGGSYEQY
abundance: .; j_gene: TRBJ2-5; v_gene: TRBV10-3; CDR3aa: AISQTPDGGETQY
abundance: .; j_gene: TRBJ2-3; v_gene: TRBV30; CDR3aa: AWSVLYTDTQY
abundance: .; j_gene: TRBJ1-2; v_gene: TRBV27; CDR3aa: ASSFDGTLYEGYT
abundance: .; j_gene: TRBJ2-7; v_gene: TRBV14; CDR3aa: ASSQAGGLIYEQY
abundance: .; j_gene: TRBJ2-3; v_gene: TRBV6-5; CDR3aa: ASSYGGIGTQY
abundance: .; j_gene: TRBJ2-1; v_gene: TRBV6-2/TRBV6-3; CDR3aa: ASSLYISGHNEQF
abundance: .; j_gene: TRBJ1-3; v_gene: TRBV5-6; CDR3aa: ASSLRGTGSSGNTIY
abundance: .; j_gene: TRBJ2-4; v_gene: TRBV7-9; CDR3aa: ASSPGTTKNIQY
abundance: .; j_gene: TRBJ2-7; v_gene: TRBV3-1; CDR3aa: ASSPRQGALYEQY
abundance: .; j_gene: TRBJ1-6; v_gene: TRBV27; CDR3aa: ASSFGQGFHNSPLH
abundance: once; j_gene: TRBJ2-3; v_gene: TRBV30; CDR3aa: ACSTSGSPTDTQY
abundance: .; j_gene: TRBJ1-1; v_gene: TRBV9; CDR3aa: ASSAQDRSYTEAF
abundance: .; j_gene: TRBJ2-3; v_gene: TRBV6-1; CDR3aa: ASSAQLGYTDTQY
abundance: .; j_gene: TRBJ1-5; v_gene: TRBV20-1; CDR3aa: SATLTGNQPQH
abundance: .; j_gene: TRBJ2-1; v_gene: TRBV3-1; CDR3aa: ASSQDLGGRLSGNEQF
abundance: .; j_gene: TRBJ2-2; v_gene: TRBV12-3/TRBV12-4; CDR3aa: ASSPLGGELF
abundance: .; j_gene: TRBJ2-3; v_gene: TRBV28; CDR3aa: ASIQLGLRTTDTQY
abundance: .; j_gene: TRBJ1-2; v_gene: TRBV23-1; CDR3aa: ASSQSEDPLNYGYT
abundance: .; j_gene: TRBJ2-3; v_gene: TRBV6-6; CDR3aa: ASSSTTSGGTY
abundance: .; j_gene: TRBJ2-1; v_gene: TRBV28; CDR3aa: ASRGVRQF
abundance: .; j_gene: TRBJ1-1; v_gene: TRBV3-1; CDR3aa: ASSPDGKNTEAF